This T cell receptor beta chain was sequenced during a study of T-cell memory formation after mild COVID-19. In the study overall: Largely, the TCR clusters proved donor specific. Whole-study results and caveats: Clones contracting across day 15 to 85 had a balanced CD4/CD8 profile; later expanding clones leaned CD4+. Pre-infection memory held some responding clones, suggesting pre-existing cross-reactive T cells responded. CD4+ contracting clones were found mainly in CM and EM, and CD8+ ones in EMRA.

At least ten counts were recorded for this clonotype. As yet, its antigen is unknown. Deletions cut 2 bases from V and 6 bases from J, with 13 bases between. Germline CDR1 DFQATT, CDR2 SNEGSKA (reference sequence). There are 14 residues in the CDR3. From the 5' RACE reads, TCRdb called clonotypes with MiXCR, one entry per CDR3 protein. Among 340,000 or so distinct CDR3 sequences listed, around 13% were seen once. Specimen: PBMCs or a T cell subset sorted from them (not recorded which). The TCR originated in a man in his late teens or twenties who had mild COVID-19 (a few samples of this study predate the infection). Cell type and time point are not known. The V and J genes are TRBV20-1 and TRBJ2-2, with D tentatively TRBD1 or TRBD2 (6 bases each). The CDR3 is CSARPGAVAGELFF. CDR3 coding DNA: TGCAGTGCTAGACCGGGGGCCGTTGCCGGGGAGCTGTTTTTT.